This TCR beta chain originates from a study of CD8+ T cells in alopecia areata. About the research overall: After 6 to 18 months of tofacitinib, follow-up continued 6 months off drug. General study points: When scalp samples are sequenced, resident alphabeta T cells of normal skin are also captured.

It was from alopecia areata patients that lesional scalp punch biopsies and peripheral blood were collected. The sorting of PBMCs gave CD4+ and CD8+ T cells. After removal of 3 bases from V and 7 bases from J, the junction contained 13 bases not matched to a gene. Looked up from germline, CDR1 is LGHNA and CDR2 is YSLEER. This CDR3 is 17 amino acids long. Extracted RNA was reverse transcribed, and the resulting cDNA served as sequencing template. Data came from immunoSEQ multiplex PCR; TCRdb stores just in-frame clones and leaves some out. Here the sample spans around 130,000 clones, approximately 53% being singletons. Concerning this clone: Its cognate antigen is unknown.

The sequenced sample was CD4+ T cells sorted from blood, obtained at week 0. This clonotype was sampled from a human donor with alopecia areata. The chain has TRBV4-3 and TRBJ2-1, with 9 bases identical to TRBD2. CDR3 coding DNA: TGCGCCAGCAGCCAGGCGTTAGCGGGAGAAGGGCCGAATGAGCAGTTCTTC. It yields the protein CASSQALAGEGPNEQFF.